This record concerns one T cell receptor beta chain sequence. Other DNA sequences in the same sample also yield this CDR3. Produced via immunoSEQ multiplex PCR; TCRdb's table is partial and in-frame only. The table has roughly 1 million clones, around 74% seen once. The data were taken from a study of shared clonotypes between healthy human individuals. The clonotype was recovered from a man between 18 and 35 years old in good health. Sequenced: memory CD4+ T cells sorted from blood. Subset: CD45RA-negative fraction.

CDR3 nucleotide sequence: TGTGCCAGCAGCCAAGTGGGGACAGTGAACACTGAAGCTTTCTTT. Protein: CASSQVGTVNTEAFF. The gene calls are TRBV14 and TRBJ1-1, with 7 bases lining up with TRBD1. Trimming took 1 base from V and 0 from J; bases not matched to a gene: 2. In germline, CDR1 is SGHDN, CDR2 FVKESK. CDR3 size: 15 residues.